The 3 T cell receptor beta chains below all came from one sample that was sequenced in a study of blood T cell repertoires in COVID-19. Here immunoSEQ multiplex PCR was the method, and the copy in TCRdb shows in-frame clones only, minus some. Among around 260,000 clones listed, approximately 90% were seen once. The sample consisted of peripheral blood. These receptors all come from a young man with acute or convalescent COVID-19.

The chain recombines TRBV7-3 with TRBJ2-1, with unresolved D. Germline-derived CDR1 and CDR2 are SGHTA and FQGTGA. CDR3 length equals 16 residues. Trimming took 0 bases from V and 3 from J, leaving 12 bases between them. The CDR3: CASSLTRPIVYNEQFF. DNA of the CDR3: TGTGCCAGCAGCTTAACTCGTCCAATAGTCTACAATGAGCAGTTCTTC. Variable domain in full (rest from reference TRBV7-3 and TRBJ2-1): GAGVSQTPSNKVTEKGKYVELRCDPISGHTALYWYRQSLGQGPEFLIYFQGTGAADDSGLPNDRFFAVRPEGSVSTLKIQRTERGDSAVYLCASSLTRPIVYNEQFFGPGTRLTVL.

This clone appeared once. This chain links TRBV28 with TRBJ2-3; 10 nucleotides match TRBD2. This CDR3 has 16 amino acids. The germline V gene encodes CDR1 MDHEN and CDR2 SYDVKM. The V gene end was trimmed by 2 bases and the J gene end by 4 bases; junction bases not matched to a gene: 6. The CDR3 DNA reads as TGTGCCAGCAGTTTACGGCTAGCGGGAGCAGCAGATACGCAGTATTTT. This codes for CASSLRLAGAADTQYF. Complete variable domain (other parts from reference TRBV28 and TRBJ2-3): DVKVTQSSRYLVKRTGEKVFLECVQDMDHENMFWYRQDPGLGLRLIYFSYDVKMKEKGDIPEGYSVSREKKERFSLILESASTNQTSMYLCASSLRLAGAADTQYFGPGTRLTVL.

This rearrangement joins TRBV10-3 to TRBJ1-1, with D perhaps matching TRBD1 (5 bases). The germline gives CDR1 ENHRY, CDR2 SYGVKD. With 7 bases removed from V and 4 bases from J, the gap between germline ends came to 10 bases. CDR3 size: 12 residues. Written as DNA, the CDR3 is TGTGCCATCAAGGAGGGGACCACTGAAGCTTTCTTT. This sequence encodes CAIKEGTTEAFF.